This T cell receptor (beta chain) was documented in a study of technical replicates of blood from a handful of donors. The data were produced by immunoSEQ multiplex PCR, yet TCRdb's version contains in-frame clones alone and is incomplete. The profile shows almost 90,000 clones, roughly 94% of them singletons. V was pared by 4 bases and J by 2 bases, with 3 bases between. The CDR3 runs to 11 residues. The germline CDR1 and CDR2 sequences are SGHRS and YFSETQ. J is TRBJ2-5 and V is TRBV5-1; no clear D gene. This receptor was identified in a human donor in good health. Sequenced material: T cells isolated from PBMCs. In DNA form, the CDR3 reads TGCGCCAGCAGCCGGCAAGAGACCCAGTACTTC. It encodes CASSRQETQYF. Full variable domain (rest looked up from reference TRBV5-1 and TRBJ2-5): KAGVTQTPRYLIKTRGQQVTLSCSPISGHRSVSWYQQTPGQGLQFLFEYFSETQRNKGNFPGRFSGRQFSNSRSEMNVSTLELGDSALYLCASSRQETQYFGPGTRLLVL.